These 8 T cell receptor beta chains share one sample of origin, sequenced in a study of response to subunit inactivated influenza vaccine. Each CDR3 protein is one row after TCRdb ran MiXCR on the RT-PCR reads. The sample shows under 800,000 distinct CDR3 sequences, about 15% of them seen only once. The input for sequencing was PBMCs from blood, taken about 14 days before vaccination. These receptors originate from a middle-aged man who received an inactivated influenza vaccine.

J is TRBJ2-1 and V is TRBV4-3, with 9 bases that match TRBD2. Losses at the gene ends were 4 bases for V and 0 bases for J; bases not matched to a gene: 4. Germline lookup yields CDR1 LGHNA and CDR2 YSLEER. This CDR3 region has 16 residues. The CDR3 DNA reads as TGCGCCAGCAGCCCTTCTAGCGGGAACTCCTACAATGAGCAGTTCTTC. This codes for CASSPSSGNSYNEQFF.

This chain links TRBV12-3 or TRBV12-4 with TRBJ2-1; 9 positions agree with TRBD1. The CDR3 spans 17 residues. Trimming cost V 5 bases and J 5 bases; bases outside gene matches: 13. CDR3 DNA: TGTGCCAGCAGTCCTAAAATGGGACAGGGCCCTGACAATGAGCAGTTCTTC. Its translation: CASSPKMGQGPDNEQFF.

V usage is TRBV9 and J usage is TRBJ2-7; TRBD1 agrees at 9 bases. The V gene's germline CDR1 is SGDLS and CDR2 YYNGEE. V was pared by 3 bases and J by 3 bases, with 7 bases of the junction left unmatched. This CDR3 is 15 amino acids long. CDR3 in amino acids: CASSAMGDRVYEQYF. The CDR3 nucleotides read TGTGCCAGCAGCGCAATGGGGGACAGGGTCTACGAGCAGTACTTC.

This clonotype was picked up many times. The chain links TRBV7-3 to TRBJ2-1; D is undetermined. Germline-derived CDR1 and CDR2 are SGHTA and FQGTGA. V was shortened by 5 bases and J by 6 bases, with 17 bases between the two germline ends. The CDR3 has 15 residues. CDR3 sequence reads: CASSPTRGVGNEQFF. The CDR3 nucleotides are TGTGCCAGCAGCCCCACTCGTGGAGTGGGCAATGAGCAGTTCTTC.

This clonotype was detected many times. The V and J genes are TRBV12-3 or TRBV12-4 and TRBJ2-2, with 12 bases matching TRBD2. Germline trimming cut 6 bases from V and 6 bases from J; bases unmatched to any gene: 5. The CDR3 extends over 15 amino acids. The CDR3 reads CASRLAGGRSGELFF. Here the CDR3 DNA reads TGTGCCAGCAGACTAGCGGGGGGCCGGTCCGGGGAGCTGTTTTTT.

This chain links TRBV30 with TRBJ2-1, with 7 bases matching TRBD2. The CDR3 runs to 14 residues. Germline V gene lookup returns CDR1 GTSNPN and CDR2 SVGIG (reference sequence). After removal of 4 bases from V and 7 bases from J, the junction contained 10 bases not matched to a gene. The CDR3 region is CAWIEPGGENEQFF. The CDR3, as DNA: TGTGCCTGGATCGAGCCGGGGGGAGAAAATGAGCAGTTCTTC.

Ten or more counts support this clonotype. This chain uses TRBV28 with TRBJ2-2; D not certain. CDR1 and CDR2 (germline): MDHEN, SYDVKM. CDR3 length equals 11 residues. The germline V and J ends were trimmed by 1 base and 7 bases, with 1 base remaining between them. The CDR3, as DNA: TGTGCCAGCAGTTTATACGGGGAGCTGTTTTTT. Translated: CASSLYGELFF.

The table lists this clonotype with a few counts. The rearrangement links TRBV6-1 to TRBJ1-1; D uncertain. CDR3 length: 14 residues. Germline CDR1 MNHNS, CDR2 SASEGT. CDR3 coding DNA: TGTTCCGCCCGTCCGGTCGTTAGGGACACTGAAGCTTTCTTT. Protein: CSARPVVRDTEAFF.